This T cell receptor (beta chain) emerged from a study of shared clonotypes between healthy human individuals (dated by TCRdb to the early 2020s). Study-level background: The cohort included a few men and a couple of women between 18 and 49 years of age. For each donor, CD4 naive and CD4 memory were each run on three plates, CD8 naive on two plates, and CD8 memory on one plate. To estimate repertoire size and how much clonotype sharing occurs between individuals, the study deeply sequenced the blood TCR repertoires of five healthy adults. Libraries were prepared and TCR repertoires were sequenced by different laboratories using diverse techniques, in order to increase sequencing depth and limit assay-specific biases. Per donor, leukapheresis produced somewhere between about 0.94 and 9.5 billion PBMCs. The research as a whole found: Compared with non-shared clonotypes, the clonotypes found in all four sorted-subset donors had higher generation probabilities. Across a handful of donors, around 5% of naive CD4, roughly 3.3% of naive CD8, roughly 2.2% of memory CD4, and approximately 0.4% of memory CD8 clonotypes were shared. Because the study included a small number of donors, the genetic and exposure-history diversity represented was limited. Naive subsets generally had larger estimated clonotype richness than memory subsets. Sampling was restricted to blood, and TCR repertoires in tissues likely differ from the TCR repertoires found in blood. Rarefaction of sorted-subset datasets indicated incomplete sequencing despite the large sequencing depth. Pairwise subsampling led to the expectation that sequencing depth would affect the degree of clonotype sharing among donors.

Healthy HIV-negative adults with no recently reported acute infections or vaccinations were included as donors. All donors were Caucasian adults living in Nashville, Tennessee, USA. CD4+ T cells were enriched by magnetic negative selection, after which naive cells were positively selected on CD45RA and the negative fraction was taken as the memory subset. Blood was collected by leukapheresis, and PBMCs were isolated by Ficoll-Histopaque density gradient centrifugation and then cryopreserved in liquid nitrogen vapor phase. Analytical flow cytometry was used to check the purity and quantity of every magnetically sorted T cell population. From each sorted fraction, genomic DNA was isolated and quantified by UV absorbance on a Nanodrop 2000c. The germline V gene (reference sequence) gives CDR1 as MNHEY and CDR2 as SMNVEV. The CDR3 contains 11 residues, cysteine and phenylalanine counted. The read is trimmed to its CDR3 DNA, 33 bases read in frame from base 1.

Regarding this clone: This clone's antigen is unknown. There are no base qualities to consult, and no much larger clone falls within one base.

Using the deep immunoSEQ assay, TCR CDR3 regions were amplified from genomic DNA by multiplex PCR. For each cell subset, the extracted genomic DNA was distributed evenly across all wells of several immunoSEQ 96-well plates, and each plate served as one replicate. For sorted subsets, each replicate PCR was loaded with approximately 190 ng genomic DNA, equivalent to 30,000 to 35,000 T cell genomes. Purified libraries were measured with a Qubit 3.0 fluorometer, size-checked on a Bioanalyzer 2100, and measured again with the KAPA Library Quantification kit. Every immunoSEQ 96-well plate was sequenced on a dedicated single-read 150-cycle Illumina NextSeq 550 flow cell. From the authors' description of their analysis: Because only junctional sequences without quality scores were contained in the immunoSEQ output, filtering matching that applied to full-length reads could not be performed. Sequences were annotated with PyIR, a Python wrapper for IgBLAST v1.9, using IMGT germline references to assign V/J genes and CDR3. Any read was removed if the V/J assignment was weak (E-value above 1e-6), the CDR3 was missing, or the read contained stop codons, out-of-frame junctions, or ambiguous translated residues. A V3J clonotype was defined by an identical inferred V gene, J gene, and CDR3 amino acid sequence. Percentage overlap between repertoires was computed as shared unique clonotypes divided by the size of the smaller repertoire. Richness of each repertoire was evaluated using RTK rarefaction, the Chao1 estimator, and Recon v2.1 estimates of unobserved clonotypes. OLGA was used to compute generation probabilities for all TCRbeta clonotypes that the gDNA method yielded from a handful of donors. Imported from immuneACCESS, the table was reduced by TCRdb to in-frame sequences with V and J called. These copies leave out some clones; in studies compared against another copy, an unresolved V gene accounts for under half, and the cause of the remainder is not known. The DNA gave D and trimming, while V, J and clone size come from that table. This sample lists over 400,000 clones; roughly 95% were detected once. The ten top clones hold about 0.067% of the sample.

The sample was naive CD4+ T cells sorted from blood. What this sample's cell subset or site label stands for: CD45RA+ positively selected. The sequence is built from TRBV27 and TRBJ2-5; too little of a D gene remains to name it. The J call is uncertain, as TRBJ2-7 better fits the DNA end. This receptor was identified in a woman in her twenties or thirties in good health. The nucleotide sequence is TGTGCCAGCAGCCGTGGGTACGAGCAGTACTTC. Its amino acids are CASSRGYEQYF.